Listed below are T cell receptor beta chains from one sample, sequenced in a study of blood T cell repertoires in COVID-19. Clones were sequenced by immunoSEQ multiplex PCR, and TCRdb holds only the in-frame ones, with some missing. Of roughly 230,000 clones listed, more than 70% are singletons. The sequenced material came from peripheral blood. Source of these receptors: a man in his forties or fifties with active or convalescent COVID-19. Each CDR3 is given with its conserved first and last residue. The D gene is left open where the match is weak. Size is stated for part of the rows, as once, few or many counts, or as a class when the clone is expanded.

>TRBV6-5|once|TRBJ2-7|-
TGTGCCAGCAGTTCACAGGAATCTGGGCAGTACTTC
CASSSQESGQYF
>TRBV5-1|-|TRBJ2-1|-
TGCGCCAGCAGCTTAATGACTGGCTACAATGAGCAGTTCTTC
CASSLMTGYNEQFF
>TRBV7-3|few|TRBJ1-2|-
TGTGCCAGCAGCCGAGGACAGTACCCTGACTATGGCTACACCTTC
CASSRGQYPDYGYTF
>TRBV3-1/TRBV3-2|-|TRBJ1-4|TRBD1
TGTGCCAGCAGCCTAGAAGGACAGGGAGGTGGAGAAAAACTGTTTTTT
CASSLEGQGGGEKLFF
>TRBV19|-|TRBJ1-5|TRBD1
TGTGCCAGTAGCACCGGGACAGGGGTTATTCAGCCCCAGCATTTT
CASSTGTGVIQPQHF
>TRBV18|-|TRBJ2-7|TRBD1
TGTGCCAGCTCACCGGGACAGGGCCCCTACGAGCAGTACTTC
CASSPGQGPYEQYF
>TRBV7-9|-|TRBJ2-7|TRBD2
TGTGCCAGCAGCCTGGATACTGGACTAGCGGATTACGAGCAGTACTTC
CASSLDTGLADYEQYF
>TRBV5-1|-|TRBJ2-5|-
TGCGCCTCCTCCCAAGGGGGAGAAGAGACCCAGTACTTC
CASSQGGEETQYF
>TRBV20-1|-|TRBJ2-7|-
TGCAGTGCTACATCTACCTACGAGCAGTACTTC
CSATSTYEQYF
>TRBV4-2|-|TRBJ2-1|TRBD2
TGTGCCAGCAGCCTGCTAGCGGGGGCCGGCAATGAGCAGTTCTTC
CASSLLAGAGNEQFF
>TRBV18|-|TRBJ1-1|-
TGTGCCAGCTCGGGCGTAGGGAACACTGAAGCTTTCTTT
CASSGVGNTEAFF
>TRBV7-9|-|TRBJ2-7|-
TGTGCCAGCAGTCGGGACTCCCGAGTGGAGAAGCAGTACTTC
CASSRDSRVEKQYF
>TRBV24-1|-|TRBJ2-3|-
TGTGCCACCAGTGATTGGAGAGCGGCCCCTCCAGATACGCAGTATTTT
CATSDWRAAPPDTQYF
>TRBV28|-|TRBJ1-2|TRBD1
TGTGCCAGCAGTGCCGGGACAGGGCGAGGCTACACCTTC
CASSAGTGRGYTF
>TRBV21-1|-|TRBJ1-1|-
TGTGCCAGCAGCAAAGTTAGGAACACTGAAGCTTTCTTT
CASSKVRNTEAFF
>TRBV5-1|-|TRBJ2-4|TRBD2
TGCGCCAGCAGCTCTGGCGGGGGGACACCAAGCCTAGCCAAAAACATTCAGTACTTC
CASSSGGGTPSLAKNIQYF
>TRBV18|-|TRBJ1-1|-
TGTGCCAGCTCACAGACAGCGAACACTGAAGCTTTCTTT
CASSQTANTEAFF
>TRBV5-1|-|TRBJ1-4|-
TGCGCCAGCAGCTTGTTGCCAGGGAATGAAAAACTGTTTTTT
CASSLLPGNEKLFF
>TRBV10-3|-|TRBJ2-3|-
TGTGCCATCAGTGACGGCAGGGCTAGCACAGATACGCAGTATTTT
CAISDGRASTDTQYF
>TRBV6-1|-|TRBJ2-3|-
TGTGCCAGCAGGCCCGCACAGGGCTCCGATACGCAGTATTTT
CASRPAQGSDTQYF
>TRBV4-3|-|TRBJ1-1|-
TGCGCCAGCAGCCAAGGGGAGCCCCCGGCGGACACTGAAGCTTTCTTT
CASSQGEPPADTEAFF
>TRBV6-2/TRBV6-3|few|TRBJ1-1|-
TGTGCCAGCACCCCGGGGAGGGGGACTGAAGCTTTCTTT
CASTPGRGTEAFF
>TRBV10-3|-|TRBJ1-2|TRBD1
TGTGCCATCAGTGCCGGGACAGGGGGCGGTGGCTACACCTTC
CAISAGTGGGGYTF
>TRBV10-3|-|TRBJ1-1|TRBD1
TGTGCCATCACGGGTCCTCGAAGAAGGACAGGGTCGGGCACTGAAGCTTTCTTT
CAITGPRRRTGSGTEAFF
>TRBV24-1|-|TRBJ2-3|TRBD1
TGTGCCACCAGTGACTGGACAGGGTCGGTTAGCACAGATACGCAGTATTTT
CATSDWTGSVSTDTQYF
>TRBV6-5|-|TRBJ2-2|-
TGTGCCAGCAGTTACAACAGGGACACCGGGGAGCTGTTTTTT
CASSYNRDTGELFF
>TRBV19|-|TRBJ2-5|TRBD1
TGTGCCAGTATCCGGACAGGCGTCTCATACGAGACCCAGTACTTC
CASIRTGVSYETQYF
>TRBV25-1|-|TRBJ2-1|-
TGTGCCAGCAGTGAACTCGGGAGCTCCTACAATGAGCAGTTCTTC
CASSELGSSYNEQFF
>TRBV9|-|TRBJ1-3|-
TGTGCCAGCAGCGTAGACGGCTCTGGAAACACCATATATTTT
CASSVDGSGNTIYF
>TRBV7-9|-|TRBJ2-3|-
TGTGCCAGCAGCTTATGGGAGAGGGCAGATACGCAGTATTTT
CASSLWERADTQYF
>TRBV19|-|TRBJ1-1|-
TGTGCCACCATGGGGGGGACGAACACTGAAGCTTTCTTT
CATMGGTNTEAFF
>TRBV19|-|TRBJ1-4|-
TGTACCAGTAGTATTAAAGGGGTAGGGGAAAAACTGTTTTTT
CTSSIKGVGEKLFF
>TRBV29-1|-|TRBJ1-1|-
TGCAGCGTTGAACCCTTGAACACTGAAGCTTTCTTT
CSVEPLNTEAFF
>TRBV14|-|TRBJ2-1|TRBD2
TGTGCCAGCAGCCGACACCTAGCGGGGGGGTACAATGAGCAGTTCTTC
CASSRHLAGGYNEQFF
>TRBV10-3|few|TRBJ2-5|TRBD2
TGTGCCATCAGTGATATTAGCGGGGGTCAAGAGACCCAGTACTTC
CAISDISGGQETQYF
>TRBV14|many|TRBJ2-1|TRBD2
TGTGCCAGCAGCCAAGTTCCTAGCGGCAATGAGCAGTTCTTC
CASSQVPSGNEQFF
>TRBV5-1|once|TRBJ2-7|-
TGCGCCAGCAGCTTGCTAGGATACTACGAGCAGTACTTC
CASSLLGYYEQYF
>TRBV24-1|-|TRBJ1-5|TRBD1
TGTGCCACCAGTGATTCCTCCGGGACAGGGGGAAAAACTCAAAACAATCAGCCCCAGCATTTT
CATSDSSGTGGKTQNNQPQHF
>TRBV29-1|-|TRBJ2-5|-
TGCAGCGTTGATGCGTCAATCCTGGAGACCCAGTACTTC
CSVDASILETQYF
>TRBV5-1|-|TRBJ2-7|TRBD2
TGCGCCAGCAGCTTGGGTAGCGGGAGTATCTACGAGCAGTACTTC
CASSLGSGSIYEQYF
>TRBV18|-|TRBJ1-2|-
TGTGCCAGCTCACCTTCGACACAAGCCTATGGCTACACCTTC
CASSPSTQAYGYTF
>TRBV4-2|-|TRBJ1-3|TRBD1
TGTGCCAGCAGCCGGACAGGGCAAGGTGGAAACACCATATATTTT
CASSRTGQGGNTIYF
>TRBV18|-|TRBJ2-1|-
TGTGCCAGCTCACCGGACTCCAGCTCCTACAATGAGCAGTTCTTC
CASSPDSSSYNEQFF